The next 17 T cell receptor beta chains were all read from a single sample in a study of cytomegalovirus exposure and HLA in healthy donors. 60 Vbeta and 13 Jbeta primers were used in PCR. Generated by immunoSEQ multiplex PCR, the TCRdb table keeps only in-frame clones and is missing some. Here the sample spans about 85,000 clones, roughly 73% being singletons. The sample comprised PBMCs. The receptor source for this set is a boy between 10 and 17 years old in good health and CMV-seronegative.

This clone was seen just once. The gene calls are TRBV6-4 and TRBJ2-1; TRBD2 might be the D (5 bases). CDR3 length: 14 residues. V lost 2 bases and J lost 9, with 14 bases in between. Germline V CDR1 and CDR2: MRHNA, SNTAGT. The chain's CDR3 is CASSDSDGISEQFF. The CDR3 DNA sequence: TGTGCCAGCAGTGACAGCGACGGGATCAGTGAGCAGTTCTTC.

The chain couples TRBV30 to TRBJ1-5; D is uncertain. Germline CDR1 GTSNPN, CDR2 SVGIG (reference sequence). CDR3 length: 14 amino acids. V lost 1 base and J 1 base, leaving 8 bases between the germline ends. CDR3 protein: CAWSAAASNQPQHF. The DNA of the CDR3 is TGTGCCTGGAGTGCGGCGGCCAGCAATCAGCCCCAGCATTTT.

V is TRBV2 and J is TRBJ1-5; 10 nucleotides match TRBD1. V shed 1 base, J shed 4 bases, and the junction held 4 bases outside the gene matches. The CDR3 is 16 residues long. CDR1 is SNHLY, CDR2 FYNNEI, per germline. The CDR3 DNA reads as TGTGCCAGCAGTGAAGTAGTGGGACAGGGGAATCAGCCCCAGCATTTT. It translates to CASSEVVGQGNQPQHF.

This chain links TRBV28 with TRBJ2-3; TRBD1 aligns across 7 bases. Germline V gene sequence: CDR1 MDHEN, CDR2 SYDVKM. CDR3 length equals 15 residues. Trimming cost V 5 bases and J 1 base; bases outside gene matches: 6. CDR3 coding DNA: TGTGCCAGCAGTACAATTACAGGGGGCACAGATACGCAGTATTTT. This sequence encodes CASSTITGGTDTQYF.

The chain links TRBV4-3 to TRBJ2-5; the D gene is possibly TRBD2 (6 bases). Trimming took 3 bases from V and 4 from J, leaving 18 bases between them. Germline V gene sequence: CDR1 LGHNA, CDR2 YSLEER. The CDR3 loop spans 16 amino acids. CDR3 DNA sequence: TGCGCCAGCAGCCAGGCCGGCGGGGCGAGAGGAGAGACCCAGTACTTC. It codes for CASSQAGGARGETQYF.

The gene calls are TRBV4-1 and TRBJ2-4; TRBD1 matches 8 bases. The CDR3 contains 16 residues. The junction had 7 bases not matched to a gene; V was cut back by 1 base and J by 5 bases. Per the germline V gene, CDR1 is MGHRA and CDR2 is YSYEKL. The CDR3 DNA reads TGCGCCAGCAGCCAAGGTTTAGGACAGGGCGAAAACATTCAGTACTTC. This codes for CASSQGLGQGENIQYF.

CDR3 in amino acids: CAWSRGQGDTEAFF. DNA of the CDR3: TGTGCCTGGAGCAGAGGACAGGGGGACACTGAAGCTTTCTTT. The chain employs TRBV30 and TRBJ1-1, with TRBD1 matching 10 bases. The V segment lost 3 bases and the J segment 3 bases; nucleotides outside the gene matches: 4. Per germline, CDR1 GTSNPN and CDR2 SVGIG (reference sequence). The CDR3 is 14 residues long.

As to this clone: Other nucleotide sequences from this sample produce the same CDR3. The CDR3 spells CASSLTSGGQETQYF. The CDR3 DNA reads TGTGCCAGCAGTTTAACTAGCGGGGGGCAAGAGACCCAGTACTTC. The chain has TRBV28 and TRBJ2-5; 12 positions agree with TRBD2. The V and J ends lost 2 bases and 2 bases, in that order; junction bases with no gene match: 0. This CDR3 contains 15 residues. The V gene's germline CDR1 is MDHEN and CDR2 SYDVKM. Drawing the rest from reference TRBV28 and TRBJ2-5, the complete variable domain is DVKVTQSSRYLVKRTGEKVFLECVQDMDHENMFWYRQDPGLGLRLIYFSYDVKMKEKGDIPEGYSVSREKKERFSLILESASTNQTSMYLCASSLTSGGQETQYFGPGTRLLVL.

V usage is TRBV28 and J usage is TRBJ2-7; 8 positions match TRBD1. Losses at the gene ends were 5 bases for V and 7 bases for J; bases not matched to a gene: 4. The CDR3 sequence is 12 residues long. Germline V lookup: CDR1 MDHEN, CDR2 SYDVKM. The CDR3: CASSLTGEEQYF. Written as DNA, the CDR3 is TGTGCCAGCAGTCTGACAGGGGAAGAGCAGTACTTC.

This rearrangement joins TRBV6-1 to TRBJ1-6; a weak D match, TRBD1 (5 bases). The ends were cut back, 4 bases at V and 7 bases at J, with 11 bases in the middle. Germline CDR1 and CDR2: MNHNS and SASEGT. The CDR3 totals 14 residues. Here the CDR3 DNA reads TGTGCCAGCAGTGTGAAGGGACTCAATTCACCCCTCCACTTT. It specifies CASSVKGLNSPLHF.

V gene TRBV5-6 combines with J gene TRBJ1-2, with TRBD1 as a possible D gene (5 bases). This CDR3 contains 13 residues. V lost 2 bases, J lost 5 bases, and 10 bases lay in between. Germline V lookup: CDR1 SGHDT, CDR2 YYEEEE. CDR3 sequence reads: CASSFPDRYGYTF. The CDR3 bases are TGTGCCAGCAGCTTCCCCGACAGATATGGCTACACCTTC.

This clone turned up a few times. The V call is TRBV6-5, the J call TRBJ1-1; maybe TRBD1 (6 bases). Trimming shortened V by 2 bases and J by 1 base, and 8 bases separated the two germline ends. The CDR3 totals 14 residues. Germline V lookup: CDR1 MNHEY, CDR2 SVGAGI. The CDR3 sequence: CASSYGGANTEAFF. The CDR3 coding sequence is TGTGCCAGCAGTTACGGGGGCGCGAACACTGAAGCTTTCTTT.

The chain joins TRBV6-5 to TRBJ1-1, with 11 nucleotides matching TRBD1. Germline-derived CDR1 and CDR2 are MNHEY and SVGAGI. Losses at the gene ends were 6 bases for V and 6 bases for J; bases not matched to a gene: 3. This CDR3 is built from 13 residues. The CDR3 loop reads CASSWDRGSEAFF. The DNA of the CDR3 is TGTGCCAGCAGCTGGGACAGGGGGTCTGAAGCTTTCTTT.

The V and J genes are TRBV4-1 and TRBJ2-1, with TRBD2 matching 12 bases. The germline gives CDR1 MGHRA, CDR2 YSYEKL. This CDR3 is 16 amino acids long. V lost 6 bases and J lost 0; bases outside the gene matches: 3. This CDR3 reads CASRPTSGSSYNEQFF. Written as DNA, the CDR3 is TGCGCCAGCAGACCGACTAGCGGGAGCTCCTACAATGAGCAGTTCTTC.

The chain joins TRBV5-4 to TRBJ1-1, with D maybe TRBD1 (6 bases). CDR1 and CDR2 from the germline V gene are SGHNT and YYREEE (reference sequence). The length of the CDR3 is 13 residues. Trimming stripped 4 bases from V and 5 bases from J, with 12 bases between. The CDR3 region has the DNA TGTGCCAGCAGCCAACCAGGGACAACTGAAGCTTTCTTT. Translation: CASSQPGTTEAFF.

The chain joins TRBV7-2 to TRBJ1-2; D is perhaps TRBD1 (6 bases). The V end was cut by 6 bases, the J end by 0 bases, with 14 bases between. Germline V gene sequence: CDR1 SGHTA, CDR2 FQGNSA. The CDR3 consists of 15 residues. CDR3 sequence (DNA): TGTGCCAGCAGACCCGTGGACAGTTCTAACTATGGCTACACCTTC. Translating it yields CASRPVDSSNYGYTF.

The chain uses TRBV10-3 and TRBJ1-3; 9 nucleotides align to TRBD1. V was clipped by 6 bases and J by 6 bases; unmatched bases: 6. CDR1 and CDR2 from the germline V gene are ENHRY and SYGVKD. The CDR3 extends over 14 amino acids. This chain's CDR3 is CAIRDRGPENTIYF. CDR3 nucleotides: TGTGCCATCAGGGACAGGGGCCCGGAAAACACCATATATTTT.